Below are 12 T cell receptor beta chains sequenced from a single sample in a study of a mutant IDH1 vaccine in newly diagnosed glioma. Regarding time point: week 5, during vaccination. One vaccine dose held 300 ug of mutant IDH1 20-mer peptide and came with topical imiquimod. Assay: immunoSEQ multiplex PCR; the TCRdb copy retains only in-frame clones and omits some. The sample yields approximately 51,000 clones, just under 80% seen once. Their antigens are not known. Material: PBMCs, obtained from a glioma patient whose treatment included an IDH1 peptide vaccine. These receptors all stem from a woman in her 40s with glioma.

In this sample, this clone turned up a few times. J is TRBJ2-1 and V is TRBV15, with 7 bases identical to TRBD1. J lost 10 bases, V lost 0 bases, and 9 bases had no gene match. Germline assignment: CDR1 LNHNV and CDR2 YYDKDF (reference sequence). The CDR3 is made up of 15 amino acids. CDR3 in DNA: TGTGCCACCAGCAGAGACGGACAGGCCCCTAGGGAGCAGTTCTTC. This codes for CATSRDGQAPREQFF.

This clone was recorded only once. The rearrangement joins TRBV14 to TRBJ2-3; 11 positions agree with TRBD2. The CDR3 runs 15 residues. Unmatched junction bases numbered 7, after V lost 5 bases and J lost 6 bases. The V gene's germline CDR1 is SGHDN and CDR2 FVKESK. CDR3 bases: TGTGCCAGCAGCTATAGCGGGGGGGCCCTGGATACGCAGTATTTT. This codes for CASSYSGGALDTQYF.

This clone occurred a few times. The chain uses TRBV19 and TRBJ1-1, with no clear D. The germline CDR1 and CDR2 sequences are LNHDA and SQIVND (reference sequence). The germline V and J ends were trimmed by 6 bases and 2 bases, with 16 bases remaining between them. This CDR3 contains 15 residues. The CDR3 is CASSRGEALNTEAFF. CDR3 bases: TGTGCCAGTAGCCGCGGGGAGGCCCTAAACACTGAAGCTTTCTTT.

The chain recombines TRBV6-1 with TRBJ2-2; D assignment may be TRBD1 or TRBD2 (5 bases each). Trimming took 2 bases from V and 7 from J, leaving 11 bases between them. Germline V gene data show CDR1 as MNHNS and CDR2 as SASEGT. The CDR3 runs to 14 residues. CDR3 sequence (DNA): TGTGCCAGCAGTGAAATTGAGGGGTACGGGGAGCTGTTTTTT. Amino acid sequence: CASSEIEGYGELFF.

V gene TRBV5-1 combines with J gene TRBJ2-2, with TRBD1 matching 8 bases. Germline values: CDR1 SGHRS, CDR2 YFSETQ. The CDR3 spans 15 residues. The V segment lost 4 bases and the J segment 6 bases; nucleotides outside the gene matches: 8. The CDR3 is CASSPGQGRSGELFF. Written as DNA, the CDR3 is TGCGCCAGCAGCCCCGGACAGGGCCGGTCCGGGGAGCTGTTTTTT. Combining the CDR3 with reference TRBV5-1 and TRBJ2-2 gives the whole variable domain KAGVTQTPRYLIKTRGQQVTLSCSPISGHRSVSWYQQTPGQGLQFLFEYFSETQRNKGNFPGRFSGRQFSNSRSEMNVSTLELGDSALYLCASSPGQGRSGELFFGEGSRLTVL.

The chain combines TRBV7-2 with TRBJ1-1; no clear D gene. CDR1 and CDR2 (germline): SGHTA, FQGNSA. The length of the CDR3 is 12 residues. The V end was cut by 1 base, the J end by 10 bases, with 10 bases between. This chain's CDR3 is CASSLEGPRAFF. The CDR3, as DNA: TGTGCCAGCAGCTTAGAGGGCCCAAGAGCTTTCTTT.

This CDR3 is CASSVREGYGYTF. Here the CDR3 DNA reads TGTGCCAGCAGCGTACGGGAGGGCTATGGCTACACCTTC. J is TRBJ1-2 and V is TRBV9; D uncertain. CDR3 size: 13 residues. V lost 1 base to trimming and J lost 4 bases, with 8 bases between them. Germline V lookup: CDR1 SGDLS, CDR2 YYNGEE.

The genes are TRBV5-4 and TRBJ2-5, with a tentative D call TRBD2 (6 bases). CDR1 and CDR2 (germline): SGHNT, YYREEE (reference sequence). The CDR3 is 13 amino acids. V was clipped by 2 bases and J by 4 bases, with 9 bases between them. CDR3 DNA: TGTGCCAGCAGCTTCGGGGGTGGAGAGACCCAGTACTTC. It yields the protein CASSFGGGETQYF.

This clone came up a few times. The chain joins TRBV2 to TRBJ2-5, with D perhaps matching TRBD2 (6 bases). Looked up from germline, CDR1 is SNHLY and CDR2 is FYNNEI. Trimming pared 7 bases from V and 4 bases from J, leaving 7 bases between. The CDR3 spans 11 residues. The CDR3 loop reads CASKLAETQYF. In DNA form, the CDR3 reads TGTGCCAGCAAACTAGCAGAGACCCAGTACTTC.

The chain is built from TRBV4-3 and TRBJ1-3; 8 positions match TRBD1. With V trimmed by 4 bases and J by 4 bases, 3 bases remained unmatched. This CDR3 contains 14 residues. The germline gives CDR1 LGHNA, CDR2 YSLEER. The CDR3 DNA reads TGCGCCAGCAGCCCAGGGGGCTCCGGAAACACCATATATTTT. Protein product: CASSPGGSGNTIYF.

This CDR3 is CAWSVVFLGAFF. CDR3 nucleotides: TGTGCCTGGAGTGTAGTTTTCTTGGGAGCTTTCTTT. This chain links TRBV30 with TRBJ1-1; D is undetermined. Trimming cost V 0 bases and J 10 bases, with 12 bases left between them. The CDR3 has 12 amino acids. Germline CDR1 reads GTSNPN; CDR2 reads SVGIG (reference sequence). Based on the CDR3 plus reference TRBV30 and TRBJ1-1, the full variable domain is SQTIHQWPATLVQPVGSPLSLECTVEGTSNPNLYWYRQAAGRGLQLLFYSVGIGQISSEVPQNLSASRPQDRQFILSSKKLLLSDSGFYLCAWSVVFLGAFFGQGTRLTVV.

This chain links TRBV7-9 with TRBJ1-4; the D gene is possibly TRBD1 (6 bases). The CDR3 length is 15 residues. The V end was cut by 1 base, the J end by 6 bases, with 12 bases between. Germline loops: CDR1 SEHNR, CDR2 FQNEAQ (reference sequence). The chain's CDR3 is CASSLVGKGDEKLFF. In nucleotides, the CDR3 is TGTGCCAGCAGCTTAGTGGGAAAGGGGGATGAAAAACTGTTTTTT.